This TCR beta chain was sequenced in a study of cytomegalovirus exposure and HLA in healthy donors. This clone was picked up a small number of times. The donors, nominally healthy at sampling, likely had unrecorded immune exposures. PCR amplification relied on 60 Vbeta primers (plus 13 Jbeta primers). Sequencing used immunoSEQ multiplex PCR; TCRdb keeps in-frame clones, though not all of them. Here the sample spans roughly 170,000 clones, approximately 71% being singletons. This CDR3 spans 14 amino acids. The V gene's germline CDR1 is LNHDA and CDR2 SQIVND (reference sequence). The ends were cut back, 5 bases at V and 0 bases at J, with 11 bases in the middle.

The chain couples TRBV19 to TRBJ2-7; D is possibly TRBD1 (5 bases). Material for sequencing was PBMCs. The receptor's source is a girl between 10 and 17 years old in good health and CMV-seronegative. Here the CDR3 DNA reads TGTGCCAGTAGTGGAACAGGAACCTCCTACGAGCAGTACTTC. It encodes CASSGTGTSYEQYF.